This T cell receptor (beta chain) is drawn from a study of blood T cell repertoires in COVID-19. In the study overall: Sources were T cells, B-cell-depleted T cells, or PBMCs; the material itself was cDNA or gDNA.

Study processing details: Cell counts per sample came from amplifying reference gene primers. TCRdb keeps only in-frame clones here, not all; method: immunoSEQ multiplex PCR. V and J calls and clone size are those listed in that table; D and trimming were worked out from the DNA. The data show tens of thousands of clones, with 70% to 90% seen just once and around 7.8% held by the top ten. Trimming took 4 bases from V and 6 from J, leaving 15 bases between them. The CDR3 is 14 amino acids. Germline loops: CDR1 SEHNR, CDR2 FQNEAQ (reference sequence). Sequencing was carried out using peripheral blood. The chain carries TRBV7-9 and TRBJ1-1; D is possibly TRBD1 (6 bases). This sequence was found in a man older than 75 with active or convalescent COVID-19. This chain's CDR3 is CASSSTGRAPEAFF. CDR3 in DNA: TGTGCCAGCAGCTCGACAGGTAGGGCGCCTGAAGCTTTCTTT.